The entry that follows covers one TCR beta chain sequence. These data belong to a study of identical twins. Trimming shortened V by 5 bases and J by 4 bases, and 14 bases separated the two germline ends. Germline values: CDR1 LNHDA, CDR2 SQIVND (reference sequence). This CDR3 region has 14 residues. TCRdb recomputed calls from the 5' RACE reads with MiXCR, one row per CDR3 protein. This repertoire shows around 300,000 distinct CDR3 sequences, under 9% found once; its top ten account for around 2.1%. The sample was also reused in another study, on yellow fever vaccine responses in identical twins.

The chain links TRBV19 to TRBJ2-5; D is uncertain. This sequence originates from a woman between 18 and 29 years old in good health. Input material: memory (CD45RO+) T cells sorted from blood. The CDR3 bases are TGTGCCAGTAGTCCCCCGGAGACATTAGAGACCCAGTACTTC. Translating it yields CASSPPETLETQYF.